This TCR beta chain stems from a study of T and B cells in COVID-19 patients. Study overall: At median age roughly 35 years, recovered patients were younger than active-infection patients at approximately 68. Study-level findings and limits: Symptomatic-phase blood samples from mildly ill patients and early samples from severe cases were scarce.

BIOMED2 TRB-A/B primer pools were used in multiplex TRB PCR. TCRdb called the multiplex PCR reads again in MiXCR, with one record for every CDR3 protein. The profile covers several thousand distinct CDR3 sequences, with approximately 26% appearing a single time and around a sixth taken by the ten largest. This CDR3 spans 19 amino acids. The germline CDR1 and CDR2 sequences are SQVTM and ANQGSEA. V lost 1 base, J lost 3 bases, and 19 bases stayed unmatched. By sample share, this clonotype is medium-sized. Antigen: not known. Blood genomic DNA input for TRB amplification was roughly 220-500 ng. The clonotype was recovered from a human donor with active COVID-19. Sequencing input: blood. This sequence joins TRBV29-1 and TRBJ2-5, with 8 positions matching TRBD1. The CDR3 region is CSVEVGGTGTWRGKETQYF. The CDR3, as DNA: TGCAGCGTTGAAGTAGGAGGGACAGGAACATGGAGGGGAAAAGAGACCCAGTACTTC.